This TCR beta chain was retrieved from a study of shared clonotypes between healthy human individuals. As for the study in general: Donors were a couple of women and a few men aged 18 to 49.

The CDR3 runs to 14 residues. Germline CDR1 is SGHRS and CDR2 is YFSETQ. Trimming removed 4 bases at V and 5 bases at J, with 13 bases between. Clones were sequenced by immunoSEQ multiplex PCR, and TCRdb holds only the in-frame ones, with some missing. This table holds a few hundred thousand clones, 79% found once. Sequenced material: PBMCs. This sequence originates from a woman aged 40 to 49 in good health. Some clones in this sample may be carry-over from other donors' samples. The chain joins TRBV5-1 to TRBJ2-1; the D is unclear. The CDR3 protein is CASSPGPGDNEQFF. CDR3 sequence (DNA): TGCGCCAGCAGCCCGGGTCCTGGGGACAATGAGCAGTTCTTC. The full variable domain, rest sourced from reference TRBV5-1 and TRBJ2-1, is KAGVTQTPRYLIKTRGQQVTLSCSPISGHRSVSWYQQTPGQGLQFLFEYFSETQRNKGNFPGRFSGRQFSNSRSEMNVSTLELGDSALYLCASSPGPGDNEQFFGPGTRLTVL.